This TCR beta chain stems from a study of T cell responses to AZD1222 COVID-19 vaccine. The CDR3 is made up of 15 amino acids. Germline CDR1 SGHRS, CDR2 YFSETQ. Deletions cut 4 bases from V and 5 bases from J, with 15 bases between. Study-wide findings and caveats: Vaccine-related CD4 TCRs covered spike, predominating at 160-218 and 743-854. Repertoire collection took place solely once the T cell response had peaked.

TCRdb's table, derived via immunoSEQ multiplex PCR, lists solely in-frame clones and lacks some. Of 150,000 or so clones in the sample, under 95% were seen once. As concerns this clone: Its antigen is unknown.

The TCR originated in an adult in good health. The chain has TRBV5-1 and TRBJ1-4, with D possibly being TRBD1 (5 bases). The material was peripheral blood, obtained on day 0 of AZD1222 vaccination. The CDR3 loop reads CASSPVRGQNEKLFF. CDR3 DNA sequence: TGCGCCAGCAGCCCGGTTCGAGGACAAAATGAAAAACTGTTTTTT.